This T cell receptor (beta chain) was captured by sequencing in a study of T cell changes during pregnancy in multiple sclerosis. Clones were sequenced by immunoSEQ multiplex PCR, and TCRdb holds only the in-frame ones, with some missing. Among about 36,000 clones listed, about nine tenths were seen once. V dropped 4 bases and J dropped 4 bases, with 17 bases sitting between them. The germline gives CDR1 SGDLS, CDR2 YYNGEE. The CDR3 contains 15 residues. The origin of this receptor is a female donor in good health, enrolled as a control in a pregnancy study. The material was CD4+ T cells from peripheral blood mononuclear cells, obtained after pregnancy. The V and J genes are TRBV9 and TRBJ1-2, with D possibly TRBD1 on 6 matching bases. CDR3 region: CASSSWGQGSYGYTF. CDR3 bases: TGTGCCAGCAGCTCCTGGGGGCAGGGCTCCTATGGCTACACCTTC.